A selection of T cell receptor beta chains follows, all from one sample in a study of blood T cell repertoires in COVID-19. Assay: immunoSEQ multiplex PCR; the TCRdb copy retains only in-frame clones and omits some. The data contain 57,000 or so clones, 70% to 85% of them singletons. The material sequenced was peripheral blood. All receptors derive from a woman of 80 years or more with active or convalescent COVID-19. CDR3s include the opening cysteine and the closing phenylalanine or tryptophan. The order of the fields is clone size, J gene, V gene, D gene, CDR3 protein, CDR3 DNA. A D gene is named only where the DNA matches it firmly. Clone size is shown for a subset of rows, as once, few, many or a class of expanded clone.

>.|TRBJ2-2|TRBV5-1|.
CASSLMGPNTGELFF
TGCGCCAGCAGCTTGATGGGCCCGAACACCGGGGAGCTGTTTTTT
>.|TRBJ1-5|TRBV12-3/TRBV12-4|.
CASRWGGQPQHF
TGTGCCAGCCGCTGGGGGGGTCAGCCCCAGCATTTT
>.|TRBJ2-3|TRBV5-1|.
CASSLVGDKALDTQYF
TGCGCCAGCAGCCTGGTGGGGGACAAGGCCCTCGATACGCAGTATTTT
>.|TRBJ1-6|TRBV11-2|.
CASSPIGTPNSPLHF
TGTGCCAGCAGCCCCATCGGGACACCTAATTCACCCCTCCACTTT
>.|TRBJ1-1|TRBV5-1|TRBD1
CASSARQGNTEAFF
TGCGCCAGCAGCGCAAGACAGGGGAACACTGAAGCTTTCTTT
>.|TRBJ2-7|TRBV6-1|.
CASSEGGGARPYEQYF
TGTGCCAGCAGTGAAGGAGGGGGGGCCCGCCCATACGAGCAGTACTTC
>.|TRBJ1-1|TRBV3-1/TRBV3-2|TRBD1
CASTHLTGGGTEAFF
TGTGCCAGCACCCACCTGACAGGGGGCGGGACTGAAGCTTTCTTT
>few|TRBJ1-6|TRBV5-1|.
CASSLGGSYNSPLHF
TGCGCCAGCAGCTTAGGGGGCTCCTATAATTCACCCCTCCACTTT
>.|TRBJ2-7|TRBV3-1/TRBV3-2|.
CASSQLPQGRYEQYF
TGTGCCAGCAGCCAACTACCCCAGGGGCGCTACGAGCAGTACTTC
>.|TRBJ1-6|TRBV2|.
CASSSYRMESPLHF
TGTGCCAGCAGTTCATACAGGATGGAGTCACCCCTCCACTTT
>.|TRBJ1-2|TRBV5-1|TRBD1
CASSLSTGENYGYTF
TGCGCCAGCAGCCTTTCGACAGGGGAGAACTATGGCTACACCTTC
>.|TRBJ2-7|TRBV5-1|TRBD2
CASQRGLQAGEQYF
TGCGCCAGCCAGCGCGGACTCCAAGCGGGAGAGCAGTACTTC
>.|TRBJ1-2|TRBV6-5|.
CASSYDSASGYTF
TGTGCCAGCAGTTACGACAGTGCAAGTGGCTACACCTTC
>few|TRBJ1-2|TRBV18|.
CASSPSRGGVEGYTF
TGTGCCAGCTCACCAAGTCGCGGGGGCGTAGAGGGCTACACCTTC
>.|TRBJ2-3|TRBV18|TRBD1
CASSPDRGTDTQYF
TGTGCCAGCTCACCGGACAGGGGTACAGATACGCAGTATTTT
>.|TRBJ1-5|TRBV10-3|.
CAISSSGSNQPQHF
TGTGCCATCAGTTCAAGTGGCAGCAATCAGCCCCAGCATTTT
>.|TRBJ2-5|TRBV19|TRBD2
CASRLAGGVETQYF
TGTGCCAGCAGACTAGCGGGCGGGGTAGAGACCCAGTACTTC
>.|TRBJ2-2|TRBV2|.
CASQPRSGVSGELFF
TGTGCCAGCCAGCCGAGGTCAGGGGTTAGCGGGGAGCTGTTTTTT
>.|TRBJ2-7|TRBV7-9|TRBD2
CASSPGGGIPYEQYF
TGTGCCAGCAGCCCGGGCGGGGGAATTCCCTACGAGCAGTACTTC
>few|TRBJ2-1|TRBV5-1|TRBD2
CASSLLAENNEQFF
TGCGCCAGCAGCTTGCTAGCGGAAAACAATGAGCAGTTCTTC
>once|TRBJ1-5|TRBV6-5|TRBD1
CASNQQGWPQHF
TGTGCCAGCAACCAACAGGGGTGGCCCCAGCATTTT
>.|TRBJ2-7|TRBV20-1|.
CSARGIQYF
TGCAGTGCTAGAGGTATTCAGTACTTC
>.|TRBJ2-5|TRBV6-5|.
CASSYYQSGDQYF
TGTGCCAGCAGTTACTACCAATCGGGGGACCAGTACTTC
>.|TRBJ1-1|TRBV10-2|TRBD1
CASHRGPDTEAFF
TGCGCCAGCCACAGGGGGCCCGACACTGAAGCTTTCTTT
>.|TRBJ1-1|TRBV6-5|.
CASSYQRRNTEAFF
TGTGCCAGCAGTTACCAGAGGCGGAACACTGAAGCTTTCTTT
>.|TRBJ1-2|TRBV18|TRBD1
CASSPGGTGTPGYTF
TGTGCCAGCTCACCAGGCGGGACAGGGACCCCTGGCTACACCTTC
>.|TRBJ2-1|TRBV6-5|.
CASSRAQTGYNEQFF
TGTGCCAGCAGCCGCGCCCAAACAGGGTACAATGAGCAGTTCTTC
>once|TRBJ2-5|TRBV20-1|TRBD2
CSASRGLAGVETQYF
TGCAGTGCTAGTCGAGGACTAGCGGGGGTGGAGACCCAGTACTTC
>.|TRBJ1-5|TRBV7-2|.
CASSASRYQPQHF
TGTGCCAGCAGCGCGTCCCGGTATCAGCCCCAGCATTTT
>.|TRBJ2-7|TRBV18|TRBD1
CASSPTMTGREQYF
TGTGCCAGCTCACCGACGATGACAGGGCGCGAGCAGTACTTC
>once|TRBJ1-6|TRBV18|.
CASSPNRGEGSPLHF
TGTGCCAGCTCACCGAACCGGGGAGAAGGATCACCCCTCCACTTT
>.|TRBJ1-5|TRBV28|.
CATQGLNQPQHF
TGTGCCACTCAGGGATTAAATCAGCCCCAGCATTTT
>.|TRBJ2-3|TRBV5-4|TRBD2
CASSPGGAISTDTQYF
TGTGCCAGCAGCCCCGGGGGGGCGATAAGCACAGATACGCAGTATTTT
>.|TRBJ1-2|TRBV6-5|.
CASSPNYGYTF
TGTGCCAGCAGCCCAAACTATGGCTACACCTTC
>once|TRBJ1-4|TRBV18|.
CASSPEAGNREKLFF
TGTGCCAGCTCACCCGAAGCGGGAAACAGGGAAAAACTGTTTTTT
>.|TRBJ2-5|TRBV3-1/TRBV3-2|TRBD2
CASSQDSSPAGVAGGETQYF
TGTGCCAGCAGCCAAGATTCCTCACCAGCGGGGGTAGCTGGAGGAGAGACCCAGTACTTC
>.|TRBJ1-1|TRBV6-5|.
CASFIGGTEAFF
TGTGCCAGCTTTATAGGGGGAACTGAAGCTTTCTTT
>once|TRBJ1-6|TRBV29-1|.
CSVGRGGNSPLHF
TGCAGCGTTGGGAGGGGAGGTAATTCACCCCTCCACTTT
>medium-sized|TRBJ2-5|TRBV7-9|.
CASSLLPNLALSGETQYF
TGTGCCAGCAGCTTACTCCCAAATCTAGCGCTCTCGGGGGAGACCCAGTACTTC
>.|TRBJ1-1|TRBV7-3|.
CASSLSERTEAFF
TGTGCCAGCAGCTTGTCTGAACGGACTGAAGCTTTCTTT
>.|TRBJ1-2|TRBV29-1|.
CSVEDPTAGGYTF
TGCAGCGTTGAAGATCCTACAGCGGGGGGCTACACCTTC
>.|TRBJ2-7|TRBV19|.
CASSNGPREYEQYF
TGTGCCAGTAGTAATGGGCCGAGGGAATACGAGCAGTACTTC
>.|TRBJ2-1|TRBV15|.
CATSRETRGSYNEQFF
TGTGCCACCAGCAGAGAGACCCGGGGGTCCTACAATGAGCAGTTCTTC
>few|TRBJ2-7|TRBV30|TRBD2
CAFGTSGGYEQYF
TGTGCATTCGGGACTAGCGGGGGATACGAGCAGTACTTC
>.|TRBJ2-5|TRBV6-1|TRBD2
CASSATSGGATNQETQYF
TGTGCCAGCAGTGCCACTAGCGGGGGGGCCACGAACCAAGAGACCCAGTACTTC
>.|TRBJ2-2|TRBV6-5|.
CASGSGLDTGELFF
TGTGCCAGCGGCTCGGGGTTGGACACCGGGGAGCTGTTTTTT
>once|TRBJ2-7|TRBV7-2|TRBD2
CASSPGTRSFEQYF
TGTGCCAGCAGCCCCGGGACTAGGTCTTTCGAGCAGTACTTC
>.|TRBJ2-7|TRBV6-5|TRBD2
CASSDLAGRYEQYF
TGTGCCAGCAGCGACTTAGCGGGGCGCTACGAGCAGTACTTC
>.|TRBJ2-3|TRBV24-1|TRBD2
CATSDQTSGATDTQYF
TGTGCCACCAGTGATCAGACTAGCGGGGCCACAGATACGCAGTATTTT
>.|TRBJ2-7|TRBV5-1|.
CASSFADYSYEQYF
TGCGCCAGCAGCTTTGCGGATTATTCCTACGAGCAGTACTTC
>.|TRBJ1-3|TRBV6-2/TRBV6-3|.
CASSYSRGSTGNTIYF
TGTGCCAGCAGTTACTCGCGGGGGTCGACTGGAAACACCATATATTTT
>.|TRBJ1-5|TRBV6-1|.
CASSETGQYQPQHF
TGTGCCAGCAGTGAAACAGGACAGTATCAGCCCCAGCATTTT